These 30 T cell receptor beta chains were all obtained from the same sample, sequenced in a study of T cells after yellow fever vaccination. TCRdb re-derived calls from the 5' RACE reads in MiXCR, one entry per CDR3 protein. The sample records some 340,000 distinct CDR3 sequences, roughly 10% being singletons. The sample was CD4+ T cells sorted from PBMCs, taken 45 days after the yellow fever booster vaccination. All receptors derive from a man younger than 30 who received the YFV17D yellow fever vaccine.

This clonotype has only a few counts. The chain has TRBV4-1 and TRBJ1-2, with D maybe TRBD1 (6 bases). CDR1 is MGHRA and CDR2 is YSYEKL in the germline V gene. The CDR3 has 16 amino acids. Trimming removed 4 bases from V and 2 bases from J, with 17 bases in between. The CDR3: CASSPSGGGENYGYTF. CDR3 in DNA: TGCGCCAGCAGCCCATCCGGTGGGGGCGAAAACTATGGCTACACCTTC.

V gene TRBV5-1 combines with J gene TRBJ2-2, with D possibly matching TRBD2 (6 bases). Trimming took off 7 bases at V and 4 bases at J, with 11 bases between the two ends. This CDR3 spans 13 amino acids. The germline CDR1 and CDR2 sequences are SGHRS and YFSETQ. The CDR3 sequence is CASYRESTGELFF. CDR3 bases: TGCGCCAGCTACCGGGAGAGCACCGGGGAGCTGTTTTTT.

This clonotype has a count of ten or more. The chain links TRBV5-1 to TRBJ2-3; 9 nucleotides agree with TRBD2. Trimming removed 1 base from V and 6 bases from J; junction bases left unmatched: 6. The CDR3 runs to 15 residues. Germline lookup yields CDR1 SGHRS and CDR2 YFSETQ. This CDR3 is CASSLLAGGPDTQYF. The CDR3 bases are TGCGCCAGCAGCTTGCTGGCGGGGGGGCCTGATACGCAGTATTTT. Combining the CDR3 with reference TRBV5-1 and TRBJ2-3 gives the whole variable domain KAGVTQTPRYLIKTRGQQVTLSCSPISGHRSVSWYQQTPGQGLQFLFEYFSETQRNKGNFPGRFSGRQFSNSRSEMNVSTLELGDSALYLCASSLLAGGPDTQYFGPGTRLTVL.

The J gene is TRBJ2-7, the V gene TRBV5-1, with 10 bases aligning to TRBD1. Germline CDR1 and CDR2: SGHRS and YFSETQ. The junction had 5 bases not matched to a gene; V was cut back by 4 bases and J by 1 base. The CDR3 runs 15 residues. Written as DNA, the CDR3 is TGCGCCAGCAGCCCGGACAGGGGGAGGTCCTACGAGCAGTACTTC. This translates into CASSPDRGRSYEQYF. Full variable domain (outside the CDR3, taken from reference TRBV5-1 and TRBJ2-7): KAGVTQTPRYLIKTRGQQVTLSCSPISGHRSVSWYQQTPGQGLQFLFEYFSETQRNKGNFPGRFSGRQFSNSRSEMNVSTLELGDSALYLCASSPDRGRSYEQYFGPGTRLTVT.

This clonotype was found many times. This chain links TRBV11-1 with TRBJ2-7; no definite D call. This CDR3 has 12 residues. Germline CDR1 reads SGHAT; CDR2 reads FQDESV (reference sequence). V gave up 4 bases and J gave up 6 bases, with 10 bases separating them. The CDR3 loop reads CASSSNSGEQYF. The CDR3 DNA sequence: TGTGCCAGCAGCTCGAACTCGGGCGAGCAGTACTTC. Full variable domain (outside the CDR3, taken from reference TRBV11-1 and TRBJ2-7): EAEVAQSPRYKITEKSQAVAFWCDPISGHATLYWYRQILGQGPELLVQFQDESVVDDSQLPKDRFSAERLKGVDSTLKIQPAELGDSAMYLCASSSNSGEQYFGPGTRLTVT.

The table lists this clonotype with a few counts. The chain recombines TRBV7-2 with TRBJ2-5; a weak D match, TRBD2 (5 bases). Germline V gene sequence: CDR1 SGHTA, CDR2 FQGNSA. CDR3 size: 14 residues. The germline V and J ends were trimmed by 5 bases and 2 bases, with 12 bases remaining between them. The CDR3: CASSPDYLQETQYF. Here the CDR3 DNA reads TGTGCCAGCAGCCCCGACTACCTACAAGAGACCCAGTACTTC.

This clonotype has only a few counts. The V and J genes are TRBV4-2 and TRBJ2-2; 7 bases are shared with TRBD2. V was clipped by 0 bases and J by 5 bases; unmatched bases: 3. Germline V gene sequence: CDR1 LGHNA, CDR2 YNFKEQ. This CDR3 comprises 15 residues. The CDR3 nucleotides read TGTGCCAGCAGCCAAGAAGGGCGGGGGACCGGGGAGCTGTTTTTT. Encoded protein: CASSQEGRGTGELFF.

The table lists this clonotype with a few counts. The gene calls are TRBV20-1 and TRBJ2-5; 13 bases match TRBD2. V was pared by 5 bases and J by 4 bases, with 10 bases of the junction left unmatched. This CDR3 comprises 16 residues. Germline V gene lookup returns CDR1 DFQATT and CDR2 SNEGSKA (reference sequence). CDR3 region: CSAPPLAGGRRETQYF. The DNA of the CDR3 is TGCAGTGCTCCCCCACTAGCGGGGGGGCGTAGAGAGACCCAGTACTTC.

The V and J genes are TRBV18 and TRBJ2-5; 7 bases map to TRBD1. V lost 2 bases, J lost 6 bases, and 6 bases stayed unmatched. This CDR3 comprises 14 residues. Looked up from germline, CDR1 is KGHSH and CDR2 is LQKENI. CDR3 nucleotides: TGTGCCAGCTCACCAGAGACAGGGAGACAGACCCAGTACTTC. This gives the protein CASSPETGRQTQYF.

J is TRBJ2-7 and V is TRBV5-1, with TRBD1 matching 7 bases. Trimming removed 5 bases from V and 1 base from J; junction bases left unmatched: 9. This CDR3 region has 15 residues. Per germline, CDR1 SGHRS and CDR2 YFSETQ. CDR3 residues: CASSSIPGQSYEQYF. CDR3 nucleotides: TGCGCCAGCAGTTCTATTCCGGGACAGTCCTACGAGCAGTACTTC.

This clonotype was found a few times. V is TRBV7-2 and J is TRBJ2-7; D uncertain. CDR3 size: 12 residues. Trimming shortened V by 3 bases and J by 2 bases, and 5 bases separated the two germline ends. The V gene's germline CDR1 is SGHTA and CDR2 FQGNSA. DNA of the CDR3: TGTGCCAGCAGCTTCAGACCCTACGAGCAGTACTTC. Translation gives CASSFRPYEQYF. The full variable domain, in which reference TRBV7-2 and TRBJ2-7 provide the parts outside the CDR3, is GAGVSQSPSNKVTEKGKDVELRCDPISGHTALYWYRQSLGQGLEFLIYFQGNSAPDKSGLPSDRFSAERTGGSVSTLTIQRTQQEDSAVYLCASSFRPYEQYFGPGTRLTVT.

The table lists this clonotype with a few counts. V and J are TRBV5-1 and TRBJ2-5; a weak D match, TRBD2 (6 bases). The CDR3 has 14 residues. V shed 4 bases and J shed 4 bases, with 14 bases lying between them. The germline gives CDR1 SGHRS, CDR2 YFSETQ. The CDR3 sequence is CASSLWRAGETQYF. The CDR3 DNA reads as TGCGCCAGCAGCCTGTGGAGGGCTGGAGAGACCCAGTACTTC.

V and J are TRBV29-1 and TRBJ2-3; 8 nucleotides align to TRBD2. The germline V gene has CDR1 SQVTM and CDR2 ANQGSEA. V was clipped by 1 base and J by 7 bases; unmatched bases: 4. CDR3 size: 13 residues. CDR3 nucleotide sequence: TGCAGCGTTGAAGGGACTAGCAAATATACGCAGTATTTT. Translated, it gives CSVEGTSKYTQYF.

This clonotype was found a few times. J is TRBJ2-6 and V is TRBV7-2; D call uncertain. Per the germline V gene, CDR1 is SGHTA and CDR2 is FQGNSA. V dropped 3 bases and J dropped 0 bases, with 3 bases sitting between them. CDR3 length: 14 residues. The CDR3 DNA sequence: TGTGCCAGCAGCTTTGTCTCTGGGGCCAACGTCCTGACTTTC. This encodes CASSFVSGANVLTF.

The J gene is TRBJ1-6, the V gene TRBV5-1; unclear D gene. V lost 4 bases to trimming and J lost 7 bases, with 9 bases between them. The CDR3 loop spans 13 amino acids. CDR1 SGHRS and CDR2 YFSETQ come from the germline V gene. CDR3 sequence reads: CASSRDKNSPLHF. CDR3 DNA: TGCGCCAGCAGCCGTGACAAAAATTCACCCCTCCACTTT.

This clonotype was seen more than once but under ten times. The chain recombines TRBV5-1 with TRBJ1-6; weak D call: TRBD1 (5 bases). The V gene's germline CDR1 is SGHRS and CDR2 YFSETQ. V shed 4 bases and J shed 10 bases, with 15 bases lying between them. This CDR3 has 14 amino acids. CDR3 residues: CASSPGGGYSPLHF. The CDR3 DNA sequence: TGCGCCAGCAGCCCAGGCGGGGGGTACTCACCCCTCCACTTT.

This clonotype was seen only a few times. J is TRBJ2-3 and V is TRBV10-3; maybe TRBD2 (6 bases). Germline CDR1 is ENHRY and CDR2 is SYGVKD. Trimming cost V 4 bases and J 2 bases, with 10 bases left between them. This CDR3 region has 14 residues. DNA for the CDR3: TGTGCCATCAGTGTATCGGGGGACACAGATACGCAGTATTTT. Its protein product is CAISVSGDTDTQYF.

The chain has TRBV2 and TRBJ1-6; D is unclear. Germline CDR1 is SNHLY and CDR2 is FYNNEI. The ends were cut back, 0 bases at V and 9 bases at J, with 9 bases in the middle. The CDR3 has 14 residues. DNA for the CDR3: TGTGCCAGCAGTGAAGCGGGAAGGGTTTCACCCCTCCACTTT. The encoded protein is CASSEAGRVSPLHF.

In its sample, this clonotype was seen a few times. The genes are TRBV14 and TRBJ2-1; 10 nucleotides align to TRBD2. After removal of 2 bases from V and 7 bases from J, the junction contained 8 bases not matched to a gene. The length of the CDR3 is 16 residues. The V gene's germline CDR1 is SGHDN and CDR2 FVKESK. This CDR3 is CASSQPLGLANNEQFF. For the CDR3, the DNA is TGTGCCAGCAGCCAACCCTTGGGACTAGCGAATAATGAGCAGTTCTTC.

The chain is built from TRBV6-5 and TRBJ2-2; 12 bases align to TRBD1. Germline lookup yields CDR1 MNHEY and CDR2 SVGAGI. J gave up 7 bases and V 6 bases, and 9 bases lay outside the gene matches. The CDR3 is 16 residues long. For the CDR3, the DNA is TGTGCCAGCAGGAAAGGAGGGACAGGGGGCCTCGGGGAGCTGTTTTTT. It encodes CASRKGGTGGLGELFF.

There are a few counts of this clonotype. This chain connects TRBV20-1 to TRBJ1-4; 7 nucleotides match TRBD1. Trimming took 6 bases from V and 2 from J; bases not matched to a gene: 6. This CDR3 region has 14 residues. CDR1 and CDR2 (germline): DFQATT, SNEGSKA (reference sequence). The CDR3 spells CSARQGGTNEKLFF. The DNA of the CDR3 is TGCAGTGCGCGTCAGGGGGGGACTAATGAAAAACTGTTTTTT.

The V gene is TRBV6-2 or TRBV6-3, the J gene TRBJ2-7, with 10 nucleotides matching TRBD1. The CDR3 is made up of 14 amino acids. Germline V lookup: CDR1 MNHEY, CDR2 SVGEGT. The junction had 2 bases not matched to a gene; V was cut back by 0 bases and J by 6 bases. The CDR3 region has the DNA TGTGCCAGCAGTTACTCGAGGACAGGGGGCGAGCAGTACTTC. It translates to CASSYSRTGGEQYF.

The chain carries TRBV7-2 and TRBJ1-1; perhaps TRBD1 as D (6 bases). CDR3 length equals 14 residues. Looked up from germline, CDR1 is SGHTA and CDR2 is FQGNSA. V was trimmed by 3 bases and J by 6 bases, leaving 14 bases between them. CDR3 loop: CASSFQGSSAEAFF. The CDR3 nucleotides are TGTGCCAGCAGCTTCCAGGGGAGTAGTGCTGAAGCTTTCTTT.

This clonotype came up many times. The rearrangement joins TRBV5-1 to TRBJ2-2; weak D call: TRBD1 (6 bases). This CDR3 has 15 amino acids. The germline V gene has CDR1 SGHRS and CDR2 YFSETQ. The V gene lost 0 bases and the J gene lost 1 base, with 7 bases spanning the gap. The CDR3 protein is CASSLVQGNTGELFF. The CDR3, as DNA: TGCGCCAGCAGCTTGGTACAGGGGAACACCGGGGAGCTGTTTTTT.

The sample holds a few counts of this clonotype. The gene calls are TRBV20-1 and TRBJ2-5; 10 bases are a match to TRBD2. With V trimmed by 4 bases and J by 0 bases, 5 bases remained unmatched. Germline V gene lookup returns CDR1 DFQATT and CDR2 SNEGSKA (reference sequence). CDR3 length equals 15 residues. CDR3 nucleotide sequence: TGCAGTGCTAAACTAGCGGGACCCGACCAAGAGACCCAGTACTTC. The encoded protein is CSAKLAGPDQETQYF.

The chain couples TRBV7-9 to TRBJ2-7, with 7 nucleotides matching TRBD1. The CDR3 covers 15 residues. Germline V gene sequence: CDR1 SEHNR, CDR2 FQNEAQ (reference sequence). J gave up 3 bases and V 4 bases, and 9 bases lay outside the gene matches. CDR3 DNA: TGTGCCAGCAGCTCGTTAACAGGGGTCCGCTACGAGCAGTACTTC. As protein: CASSSLTGVRYEQYF. Based on the CDR3 plus reference TRBV7-9 and TRBJ2-7, the full variable domain is DTGVSQNPRHKITKRGQNVTFRCDPISEHNRLYWYRQTLGQGPEFLTYFQNEAQLEKSRLLSDRFSAERPKGSFSTLEIQRTEQGDSAMYLCASSSLTGVRYEQYFGPGTRLTVT.

There are a few counts of this clonotype. The chain has TRBV7-2 and TRBJ2-1; D possibly corresponds to TRBD2 (6 bases). Germline CDR1 SGHTA, CDR2 FQGNSA. This CDR3 comprises 13 residues. With 7 bases removed from V and 4 bases from J, the gap between germline ends came to 11 bases. The CDR3 spells CASTYSGYNEQFF. DNA of the CDR3: TGTGCCAGCACGTATAGCGGATACAATGAGCAGTTCTTC.

This clonotype appeared a few times. A junction boundary mismatches the germline segment, possibly from a read error. This sequence joins TRBV7-2 and TRBJ2-5; 9 bases line up with TRBD2. This CDR3 region has 14 residues. Germline CDR1 reads SGHTA; CDR2 reads FQGNSA. The CDR3: CASSVAGVTETQYF. CDR3 nucleotides: TGTGCCAGCAGCGTAGCGGGGGTTACTGAGACCCAGTACTTC.

The genes are TRBV11-2 and TRBJ2-5, with 15 bases aligning to TRBD2. CDR3 length: 17 residues. CDR1 and CDR2 from the germline V gene are SGHAT and FQNNGV. J gave up 0 bases and V 3 bases, and 2 bases lay outside the gene matches. CDR3 sequence reads: CASSLGTSGGHQETQYF. In DNA form, the CDR3 reads TGTGCCAGCAGCTTGGGGACTAGCGGGGGGCACCAAGAGACCCAGTACTTC.

This clonotype showed up just a few times. The chain carries TRBV24-1 and TRBJ2-7, with D perhaps assigned TRBD1 or TRBD2 (6 bases each). The germline V gene has CDR1 KGHDR and CDR2 SFDVKD. Trimming shortened V by 7 bases and J by 5 bases, and 23 bases separated the two germline ends. This CDR3 is 16 amino acids long. In nucleotides, the CDR3 is TGTGCCACCAGGACAAGTCGGGGGCTGCCAAAGGACGAGCAGTACGTC. Its protein is CATRTSRGLPKDEQYV.